Presented here are 16 T cell receptor beta chains from one specimen sequenced in a study of post-analysis software for immune sequencing data (dated by TCRdb to about 2015). Libraries were constructed by PCR. These reads were obtained on an Illumina HiSeq 2500. To reduce PCR and sequencing biases, unique molecular identifiers were built into the TCR beta cDNA libraries. TCRdb cleaned the public reads at Q25 with fastp, built clones with MiXCR and kept in-frame beta chains. Entries are consolidated by CDR3 protein sequence, retaining the most common genes and DNA. For this sample the table gives roughly 540,000 distinct CDR3 sequences, of which 34% were detected only once. Roughly 6% of the sample goes to the ten largest clones. Which antigens these TCRs recognize remains unknown. On the study overall, not on this receptor specifically: Four or five TRBV segments, including TRBV5-6, TRBV5-1 and TRBV20-1, were significantly more frequent in patients than controls.

The specimen sequenced was blood. These receptors were collected from a girl under 18 with multiple sclerosis.

The chain combines TRBV19 with TRBJ1-5; 10 nucleotides agree with TRBD1. The germline gives CDR1 LNHDA, CDR2 SQIVND (reference sequence). Trimming took 7 bases from V and 8 from J; bases not matched to a gene: 11. The CDR3 contains 15 residues. DNA of the CDR3: TGTGCCAGTACCGAGGGACAGGGGCGGATGGAGCCCCAGCATTTT. This sequence encodes CASTEGQGRMEPQHF.

This clonotype was seen only a few times. The rearrangement links TRBV20-1 to TRBJ2-7; weak D call: TRBD1 (5 bases). V lost 3 bases and J lost 5, with 11 bases in between. Per germline, CDR1 DFQATT and CDR2 SNEGSKA (reference sequence). This CDR3 contains 12 residues. This chain's CDR3 is CSASKGFDEQYF. CDR3 bases: TGCAGTGCTAGTAAGGGGTTCGACGAGCAGTACTTC.

The chain's CDR3 is CASRRSGTGGSSNYGYTF. The CDR3 DNA reads TGTGCCAGCAGGCGCTCCGGGACAGGAGGATCATCTAACTATGGCTACACCTTC. V is TRBV6-1 and J is TRBJ1-2, with TRBD1 identical over 8 bases. The length of the CDR3 is 18 residues. The V segment lost 6 bases and the J segment 0 bases; nucleotides outside the gene matches: 15. Per the germline V gene, CDR1 is MNHNS and CDR2 is SASEGT.

The chain carries TRBV20-1 and TRBJ2-3, with a weak D call TRBD2 (7 bases). Germline V gene data show CDR1 as DFQATT and CDR2 as SNEGSKA (reference sequence). Trimming stripped 6 bases from V and 2 bases from J, with 18 bases between. CDR3 length: 15 amino acids. DNA for the CDR3: TGCAGTGCCCCGCTGGGGGGGGCCGTCACAGATACGCAGTATTTT. Protein product: CSAPLGGAVTDTQYF.

The gene calls are TRBV9 and TRBJ2-7; D remains ambiguous. Trimming shortened V by 4 bases and J by 3 bases, and 11 bases separated the two germline ends. There are 13 residues in the CDR3. Germline V gene data show CDR1 as SGDLS and CDR2 as YYNGEE. The CDR3 DNA reads TGTGCCAGCAGCCCCGACTTGAACTACGAGCAGTACTTC. Protein product: CASSPDLNYEQYF.

The chain combines TRBV7-2 with TRBJ1-4; 7 nucleotides match TRBD1. Germline lookup yields CDR1 SGHTA and CDR2 FQGNSA. V dropped 0 bases and J dropped 2; count of bases not matched to a gene: 6. The CDR3 length is 17 residues. CDR3 in amino acids: CASSLAPSRGTNEKLFF. Written as DNA, the CDR3 is TGTGCCAGCAGCTTAGCGCCAAGCAGGGGGACTAATGAAAAACTGTTTTTT. Variable domain in full (rest from reference TRBV7-2 and TRBJ1-4): GAGVSQSPSNKVTEKGKDVELRCDPISGHTALYWYRQSLGQGLEFLIYFQGNSAPDKSGLPSDRFSAERTGGSVSTLTIQRTQQEDSAVYLCASSLAPSRGTNEKLFFGSGTQLSVL.

The rearrangement joins TRBV28 to TRBJ1-1; 7 positions agree with TRBD1. This CDR3 contains 15 residues. With 4 bases clipped from V and 4 bases from J, the junction kept 9 bases outside the gene matches. Germline lookup yields CDR1 MDHEN and CDR2 SYDVKM. The CDR3 DNA reads TGTGCCAGCAGTTCCCCGACAGGGATAAGCACTGAAGCTTTCTTT. Protein product: CASSSPTGISTEAFF. The whole variable domain, remainder taken from reference TRBV28 and TRBJ1-1, is DVKVTQSSRYLVKRTGEKVFLECVQDMDHENMFWYRQDPGLGLRLIYFSYDVKMKEKGDIPEGYSVSREKKERFSLILESASTNQTSMYLCASSSPTGISTEAFFGQGTRLTVV.

The rearrangement uses TRBV6-5 and TRBJ1-1; D unresolved. CDR1 is MNHEY, CDR2 SVGAGI, per germline. This CDR3 contains 13 residues. The V end lost 3 bases, the J end lost 4 bases, and 9 bases lay between the germline ends. CDR3 region: CASSYSPGTEAFF. CDR3 bases: TGTGCCAGCAGTTATTCCCCCGGCACTGAAGCTTTCTTT.

This clonotype has just a few counts. V gene TRBV20-1 combines with J gene TRBJ2-3; 9 bases are shared with TRBD2. Looked up from germline, CDR1 is DFQATT and CDR2 is SNEGSKA (reference sequence). The CDR3 sequence is 16 residues long. V was pared by 5 bases and J by 5 bases, with 14 bases of the junction left unmatched. This CDR3 reads CSAVKAASGVGDTQYF. The CDR3 nucleotides are TGCAGTGCTGTAAAGGCGGCTAGCGGGGTAGGAGATACGCAGTATTTT.

This clonotype turned up a few times. The chain has TRBV10-1 and TRBJ2-5, with D maybe TRBD2 (5 bases). Near its end, the DNA agrees better with TRBJ2-7, so the J call may be wrong. Germline V gives CDR1 WNHNN, CDR2 SYGVQD (reference sequence). This CDR3 contains 13 residues. DNA for the CDR3: TGCGCCAGCAGTGAGGCCGGGATCGGCGAGCAGTACTTC. This sequence encodes CASSEAGIGEQYF.

The CDR3 DNA reads TGTGCCAGTAGCATTGCTCGGAGAAATGAGCAGTACTTC. It yields the protein CASSIARRNEQYF. The chain links TRBV19 to TRBJ2-7; D gene uncertain. The V gene's germline CDR1 is LNHDA and CDR2 SQIVND (reference sequence). V was pared by 6 bases and J by 7 bases, with 16 bases between. This CDR3 is built from 13 residues.

The rearrangement joins TRBV6-5 to TRBJ2-4; D gene uncertain. Judging by the DNA end, TRBJ2-5 fits better; the J call may be wrong. This CDR3 has 16 residues. Germline assignment: CDR1 MNHEY and CDR2 SVGAGI. The CDR3 DNA reads TGTGCCAGCAGTAACTATCCTTTTGGGGTACAAGAGACCCAGTACTTC. Translation: CASSNYPFGVQETQYF.

This clonotype occurred a few times. The genes are TRBV9 and TRBJ1-2; no reliable D call. Trimming pared 4 bases from V and 6 bases from J, leaving 10 bases between. The length of the CDR3 is 12 residues. CDR1 and CDR2 (germline): SGDLS, YYNGEE. The CDR3 sequence is CASSPRLNGYTF. In nucleotides, the CDR3 is TGTGCCAGCAGCCCCCGCCTCAATGGCTACACCTTC.

The chain uses TRBV9 and TRBJ2-1; 10 bases align to TRBD2. This CDR3 comprises 16 residues. The germline V gene has CDR1 SGDLS and CDR2 YYNGEE. J lost 3 bases, V lost 4 bases, and 7 bases had no gene match. This CDR3 is CASSPTSGDNYNEQFF. The DNA of the CDR3 is TGTGCCAGCAGCCCCACTAGCGGGGACAACTACAATGAGCAGTTCTTC.

This clonotype came up a few times. V and J are TRBV20-1 and TRBJ2-3; 8 bases are shared with TRBD2. This CDR3 is 14 amino acids long. Trimming cost V 3 bases and J 0 bases; bases outside gene matches: 2. Germline loops: CDR1 DFQATT, CDR2 SNEGSKA (reference sequence). The CDR3 nucleotides are TGCAGTGCTAGTCGCGGGGGGAGCACAGATACGCAGTATTTT. Translation gives CSASRGGSTDTQYF.

The chain has TRBV11-2 and TRBJ1-2, with D possibly being TRBD1 (6 bases). This CDR3 spans 13 amino acids. V was pared by 6 bases and J by 3 bases, with 11 bases between. Germline V gene sequence: CDR1 SGHAT, CDR2 FQNNGV. CDR3 DNA: TGTGCCAGCAGAGGAACAGGGCACTATGGCTACACCTTC. As protein: CASRGTGHYGYTF.